One TCR beta chain is described in this entry. There is no known antigen for this receptor. This entry belongs to a study of T cells expressing NK-cell markers (dated by TCRdb to 2018 to 2020). As for the study more broadly: Roughly 8 donors provided sorted CD3+CD56+NKG2C+, CD3+CD56+NKG2C- and CD3+CD56-NKG2C+ T-cell subsets, whose TCR beta-chain repertoires were profiled. Illumina HiSeq 2000/2500, MiSeq or NextSeq was used to sequence libraries as 2 x 150 bp reads. Seven of the eight sequenced donors were HCMV-seropositive and one was HCMV-seronegative. The study sequenced eight donors, all healthy volunteers chosen at random: three men and five women.

The instrument given in TCRdb is Illumina HiSeq 2000. 5'RACE template switching, by which a universal primer site and unique molecular identifiers were added, was used to make TCR beta cDNA libraries. Synthesis of cDNA was primed from the TCR beta constant segment and was followed by two consecutive PCR amplification steps. In the paper's pipeline: MIGEC handled demultiplexing of the reads and grouping by UMI, while MiTCR was used to assemble and quantify clonotypes. To remove erroneous sequences, TCR cDNA sequences were retained only when supported by two or more reads. The tcR package was used for downstream repertoire analysis, and clonotypes were matched between fractions using CDR3 nucleotide sequence together with V segment. VDJmatch was used to annotate antigen specificity against VDJdb, with one amino acid substitution in CDR3 allowed. With the reads reprocessed by TCRdb, a single entry stands for each CDR3 protein sequence and no DNA is reported. TCRdb's processing, not the study's, gives the V and J calls here. For this sample, the table gives some 500,000 distinct CDR3 sequences. The biggest ten clones account for under 1.5% of the sample.

To determine HCMV serostatus, a commercial ELISA kit was used to detect HCMV-specific IgG in serum. Ficoll density gradient centrifugation was used to isolate peripheral blood mononuclear cells from blood. What the work shows at the level of the full study, not this receptor alone: Those dominant clonotypes were again the most abundant among CD3+CD56-NKG2C+ cells in several donors, at about 25-60.1%. Whether the expanded NKG2C-expressing T cell clones were specific for HCMV antigens was left unclear. For several donors, the dominant CD3+CD56+NKG2C+ clonotypes were among the top 10 CD8+ clonotypes and accounted for about 1.0-7.0% of CD8+ T cells.

The sequence came from a woman aged 45 to 65 in good health. Donor details come from another sample of the same person, matched by shared clones. The sequenced material came from blood T cells: a sorted CD56 or NKG2C T cell subset, CD4+ or CD8+ T cells, or bulk PBMC T cells (not recorded which).

The CDR3 in this case is CATSRDGGSLIGELFF. The receptor chain draws on TRBV15 and TRBJ2-2; TCRdb designates TRBD2, a call that cannot be tested without DNA. Spanning cysteine to phenylalanine, the CDR3 consists of 16 amino acids. Only the protein is on record. The germline V gene (reference sequence) provides CDR1 LNHNV and CDR2 YYDKDF.